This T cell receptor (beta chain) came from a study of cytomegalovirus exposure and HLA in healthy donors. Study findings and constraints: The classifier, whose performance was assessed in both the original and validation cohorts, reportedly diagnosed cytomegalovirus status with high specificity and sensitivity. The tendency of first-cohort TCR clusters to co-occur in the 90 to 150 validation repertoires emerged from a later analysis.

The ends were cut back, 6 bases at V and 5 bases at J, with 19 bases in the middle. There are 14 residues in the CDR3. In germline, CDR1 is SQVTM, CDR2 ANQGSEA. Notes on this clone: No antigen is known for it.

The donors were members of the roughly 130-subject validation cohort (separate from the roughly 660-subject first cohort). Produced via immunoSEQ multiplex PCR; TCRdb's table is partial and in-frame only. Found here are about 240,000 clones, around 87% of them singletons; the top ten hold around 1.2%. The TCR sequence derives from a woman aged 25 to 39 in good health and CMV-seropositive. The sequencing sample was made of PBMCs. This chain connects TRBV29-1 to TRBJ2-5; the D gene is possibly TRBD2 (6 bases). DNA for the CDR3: TGCAGCGTCACCCCGGCGGGATCGTTGGAGACCCAGTACTTC. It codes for CSVTPAGSLETQYF.